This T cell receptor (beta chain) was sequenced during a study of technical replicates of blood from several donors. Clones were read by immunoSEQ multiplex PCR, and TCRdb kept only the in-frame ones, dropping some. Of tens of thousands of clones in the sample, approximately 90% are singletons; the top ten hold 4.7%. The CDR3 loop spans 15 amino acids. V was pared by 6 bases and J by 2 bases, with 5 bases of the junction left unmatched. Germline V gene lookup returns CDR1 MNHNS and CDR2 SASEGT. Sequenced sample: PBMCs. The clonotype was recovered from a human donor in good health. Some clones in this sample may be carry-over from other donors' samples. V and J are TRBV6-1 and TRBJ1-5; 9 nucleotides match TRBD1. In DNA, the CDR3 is TGTGCCAGCAGCCCGGGACAGGGAGGCAATCAGCCCCAGCATTTT. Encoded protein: CASSPGQGGNQPQHF.